Shown below are 30 T cell receptor beta chains from a single sample sequenced in a study of CD8+ T cells in alopecia areata. As for treatment: oral pan-JAK inhibitor, 5-10 mg twice daily. Extraction and reverse transcription of RNA yielded cDNA as the sequencing template. Assay used: immunoSEQ multiplex PCR; TCRdb lists only in-frame clones, some missing. The table has around 120,000 clones, about 59% seen once. The input for sequencing was CD4+ T cells sorted from blood, taken at week 4, from a patient treated with tofacitinib. These receptors all stem from a human donor with alopecia areata.

The rearrangement links TRBV18 to TRBJ1-1; 10 bases match TRBD1. This CDR3 has 16 residues. The V segment lost 2 bases and the J segment 3 bases; nucleotides outside the gene matches: 6. In germline, CDR1 is KGHSH, CDR2 LQKENI. The CDR3 bases are TGTGCCAGCTCACCAGGCGACAGGGGGCGGGACACTGAAGCTTTCTTT. Amino acids: CASSPGDRGRDTEAFF.

This clone was seen just once. This rearrangement joins TRBV29-1 to TRBJ2-7; 8 positions agree with TRBD1. With 7 bases clipped from V and 4 bases from J, the junction kept 9 bases outside the gene matches. The CDR3 consists of 13 residues. Germline CDR1 is SQVTM and CDR2 is ANQGSEA. The CDR3 spells CSALTGTGYEQYF. The CDR3 bases are TGCAGCGCCCTGACCGGGACAGGATACGAGCAGTACTTC.

The chain joins TRBV15 to TRBJ2-2; D is possibly TRBD2 (6 bases). Per germline, CDR1 LNHNV and CDR2 YYDKDF (reference sequence). This CDR3 comprises 16 residues. V was trimmed by 0 bases and J by 6 bases, leaving 14 bases between them. CDR3 amino acids: CATSREGAGSSGELFF. DNA of the CDR3: TGTGCCACCAGCAGAGAAGGAGCGGGTTCCTCCGGGGAGCTGTTTTTT.

The chain carries TRBV5-4 and TRBJ2-1; 9 positions agree with TRBD2. The ends lost 3 bases at V and 7 bases at J; junction bases unmatched: 11. The CDR3 runs 16 residues. The germline CDR1 and CDR2 sequences are SGHNT and YYREEE (reference sequence). The CDR3 DNA sequence: TGTGCCAGCAGCTCGTTTGGTGCGGGAGGGCCTAATGAGCAGTTCTTC. Protein sequence: CASSSFGAGGPNEQFF.

The chain joins TRBV30 to TRBJ2-7; 7 bases line up with TRBD1. The V gene end was trimmed by 3 bases and the J gene end by 4 bases; junction bases not matched to a gene: 9. This CDR3 has 14 amino acids. Germline CDR1 is GTSNPN and CDR2 is SVGIG (reference sequence). The CDR3 region has the DNA TGTGCCTGGAGACAGGGGTTAGGGCAATACGAGCAGTACTTC. Its protein is CAWRQGLGQYEQYF.

V is TRBV30 and J is TRBJ2-7; D might be TRBD1 (5 bases). CDR3 length equals 12 residues. V was clipped by 2 bases and J by 2 bases, with 7 bases between them. Germline V gene sequence: CDR1 GTSNPN, CDR2 SVGIG (reference sequence). As DNA, the CDR3 is TGTGCCTGGAGTAGGGGAACCTACGAGCAGTACTTC. The encoded protein is CAWSRGTYEQYF.

This clone has just a few counts. The DNA for the CDR3 is TGTGCCAGCAGCCAGGACAGGGGGGGAGAGCAGTACTTC. As protein: CASSQDRGGEQYF. This chain joins TRBV7-8 and TRBJ2-7; 10 nucleotides agree with TRBD1. The CDR3 runs to 13 residues. Germline CDR1 is SGHVS and CDR2 is FQNEAQ. The V gene end was trimmed by 5 bases and the J gene end by 7 bases; junction bases not matched to a gene: 5.

This clone has a handful of counts. The rearrangement links TRBV30 to TRBJ2-7, with D hard to call. CDR3 size: 13 residues. The germline gives CDR1 GTSNPN, CDR2 SVGIG (reference sequence). Trimming removed 1 base at V and 3 bases at J, with 10 bases between. CDR3 sequence reads: CAWSANSGYEQYF. As DNA, the CDR3 is TGTGCCTGGAGTGCCAACAGTGGCTACGAGCAGTACTTC.

This chain joins TRBV30 and TRBJ1-2, with D possibly TRBD1 on 6 matching bases. Germline V gene sequence: CDR1 GTSNPN, CDR2 SVGIG (reference sequence). V lost 2 bases and J 6 bases, leaving 22 bases between the germline ends. The CDR3 spans 16 residues. For the CDR3, the DNA is TGTGCCTGGAGTCAAAGCCGGGACATTCCCCCACATGGCTACACCTTC. This codes for CAWSQSRDIPPHGYTF.

The rearrangement joins TRBV2 to TRBJ2-5; D uncertain. V was cut by 4 bases and J by 1 base, with 4 bases left in between. Germline CDR1 and CDR2: SNHLY and FYNNEI. The CDR3 loop spans 12 amino acids. DNA of the CDR3: TGTGCCAGCAGTGCCCTCCAAGAGACCCAGTACTTC. Translation gives CASSALQETQYF.

The chain joins TRBV4-3 to TRBJ2-7; D unclear. The CDR3 extends over 16 amino acids. Germline loops: CDR1 LGHNA, CDR2 YSLEER. Trimming stripped 3 bases from V and 2 bases from J, with 17 bases between. This CDR3 reads CASSQDPPAQAYEQYF. CDR3 in DNA: TGCGCCAGCAGCCAGGACCCCCCAGCCCAGGCCTACGAGCAGTACTTC.

Details on this clone: At the DNA level, this CDR3 is encoded by other sequences in the same sample as well. The V and J genes are TRBV28 and TRBJ2-7, with 8 bases lining up with TRBD1. Germline CDR1 is MDHEN and CDR2 is SYDVKM. With 8 bases clipped from V and 2 bases from J, the junction kept 5 bases outside the gene matches. This CDR3 is built from 13 residues. The CDR3 nucleotides are TGTGCCAGCGCCGGACAGGGCCCCTACGAGCAGTACTTC. It yields the protein CASAGQGPYEQYF.

V gene TRBV30 combines with J gene TRBJ2-7; D remains ambiguous. Trimming took 4 bases from V and 4 from J, leaving 14 bases between them. There are 13 residues in the CDR3. Germline V gene data show CDR1 as GTSNPN and CDR2 as SVGIG (reference sequence). CDR3 bases: TGTGCCTGGACCCCTCTTACTGGATACGAGCAGTACTTC. Translation: CAWTPLTGYEQYF.

The chain combines TRBV29-1 with TRBJ2-5; possible D gene TRBD2, 6 bases. Trimming took off 2 bases at V and 2 bases at J, with 9 bases between the two ends. Germline CDR1 is SQVTM and CDR2 is ANQGSEA. The CDR3 sequence is 13 residues long. CDR3 coding DNA: TGCAGCGTTGAAAGGGGAGGACAAGAGACCCAGTACTTC. Translating it yields CSVERGGQETQYF. Drawing the rest from reference TRBV29-1 and TRBJ2-5, the complete variable domain is SAVISQKPSRDICQRGTSLTIQCQVDSQVTMMFWYRQQPGQSLTLIATANQGSEATYESGFVIDKFPISRPNLTFSTLTVSNMSPEDSSIYLCSVERGGQETQYFGPGTRLLVL.

The chain recombines TRBV30 with TRBJ1-2; TRBD1 agrees at 8 bases. The germline V gene has CDR1 GTSNPN and CDR2 SVGIG (reference sequence). V shed 2 bases, J shed 5 bases, and the junction held 10 bases outside the gene matches. This CDR3 is 15 amino acids long. CDR3 sequence reads: CAWSLSRGRGYGYTF. As DNA, the CDR3 is TGTGCCTGGAGTCTTTCCAGGGGGCGAGGGTATGGCTACACCTTC.

The chain carries TRBV28 and TRBJ1-2; no definite D call. Trimming cost V 2 bases and J 4 bases, with 8 bases left between them. This CDR3 spans 13 amino acids. Germline loops: CDR1 MDHEN, CDR2 SYDVKM. CDR3 protein: CASSLGFPYGYTF. CDR3 in DNA: TGTGCCAGCAGTTTAGGGTTCCCCTATGGCTACACCTTC.

DNA for the CDR3: TGCGCCAGCAGCCAAGGCGAATTGACGACTGGAGCTGAAGCTTTCTTT. It is translated as CASSQGELTTGAEAFF. The chain links TRBV4-1 to TRBJ1-1, with D unclear. V lost 1 base to trimming and J lost 6 bases, with 18 bases between them. Germline V gives CDR1 MGHRA, CDR2 YSYEKL. This CDR3 has 16 amino acids.

This clone has more than one count but fewer than ten. The V gene is TRBV9, the J gene TRBJ2-5; TRBD2 matches 10 bases. Germline lookup yields CDR1 SGDLS and CDR2 YYNGEE. The CDR3 covers 16 residues. V lost 3 bases to trimming and J lost 3 bases; unmatched junction nucleotides: 8. The CDR3 bases are TGTGCCAGCAGCGCCTCAGCGGGGGGGTCGGAAGAGACCCAGTACTTC. Translating it yields CASSASAGGSEETQYF. Combining the CDR3 with reference TRBV9 and TRBJ2-5 gives the whole variable domain DSGVTQTPKHLITATGQRVTLRCSPRSGDLSVYWYQQSLDQGLQFLIQYYNGEERAKGNILERFSAQQFPDLHSELNLSSLELGDSALYFCASSASAGGSEETQYFGPGTRLLVL.

This chain connects TRBV29-1 to TRBJ2-5; D perhaps matches TRBD2 (6 bases). The CDR3 is made up of 13 amino acids. Germline V gene sequence: CDR1 SQVTM, CDR2 ANQGSEA. V lost 6 bases and J 5 bases, leaving 16 bases between the germline ends. In DNA form, the CDR3 reads TGCAGCGTACGAACGGGAAGCGGGGAGACCCAGTACTTC. Encoded protein: CSVRTGSGETQYF.

The J gene is TRBJ2-7, the V gene TRBV27, with D unclear. Trimming left V 3 bases short and J 1 base short, with 7 bases between. This CDR3 comprises 13 residues. Germline loops: CDR1 MNHEY, CDR2 SMNVEV (reference sequence). The CDR3 protein is CASSFVGSYEQYF. The CDR3 region has the DNA TGTGCCAGCAGTTTTGTTGGATCCTACGAGCAGTACTTC.

This clone was picked up one time. CDR3 DNA: TGCAGCGTCCCGGGACAGGGCCGCTACGAGCAGTACTTC. Its translation is CSVPGQGRYEQYF. The chain joins TRBV29-1 to TRBJ2-7, with TRBD1 matching over 9 bases. Germline CDR1 SQVTM, CDR2 ANQGSEA. The CDR3 extends over 13 amino acids. V shed 6 bases, J shed 3 bases, and the junction held 6 bases outside the gene matches.

V is TRBV27 and J is TRBJ2-7; 12 nucleotides align to TRBD2. CDR3 length: 16 amino acids. In germline, CDR1 is MNHEY, CDR2 SMNVEV (reference sequence). V lost 4 bases and J lost 4; bases outside the gene matches: 8. The CDR3 region has the DNA TGTGCCAGCAGTTCCCCGACTAGCGGGAGACGTTACGAGCAGTACTTC. This sequence encodes CASSSPTSGRRYEQYF.

The gene calls are TRBV30 and TRBJ1-2; D uncertain. V was clipped by 4 bases and J by 7 bases, with 16 bases between them. The length of the CDR3 is 13 residues. CDR1 is GTSNPN, CDR2 SVGIG, per germline (reference sequence). CDR3 DNA: TGTGCCTGGAAGGCGCAGGCCTCCCCTGGCTACACCTTC. As protein: CAWKAQASPGYTF. The full variable domain, in which reference TRBV30 and TRBJ1-2 provide the parts outside the CDR3, is SQTIHQWPATLVQPVGSPLSLECTVEGTSNPNLYWYRQAAGRGLQLLFYSVGIGQISSEVPQNLSASRPQDRQFILSSKKLLLSDSGFYLCAWKAQASPGYTFGSGTRLTVV.

The chain is built from TRBV6-6 and TRBJ2-1, with D perhaps given as TRBD1 or TRBD2 (5 bases each). Looked up from germline, CDR1 is MNHNY and CDR2 is SVGAGI (reference sequence). This CDR3 is 13 amino acids long. Trimming shortened V by 5 bases and J by 6 bases, and 11 bases separated the two germline ends. CDR3 sequence reads: CASSRGELNEQFF. DNA of the CDR3: TGTGCCAGCAGTCGAGGGGAGCTCAATGAGCAGTTCTTC.

V gene TRBV5-6 combines with J gene TRBJ2-5; no clear D. V was pared by 3 bases and J by 5 bases, with 5 bases between. The CDR3 covers 11 residues. Germline V gives CDR1 SGHDT, CDR2 YYEEEE. CDR3 sequence reads: CASSSGETQYF. The CDR3 nucleotides are TGTGCCAGCAGCTCCGGGGAGACCCAGTACTTC.

V and J are TRBV5-6 and TRBJ2-3, with D unclear. V shed 3 bases and J shed 4 bases, with 12 bases lying between them. CDR3 length: 14 residues. Germline V gives CDR1 SGHDT, CDR2 YYEEEE. CDR3 sequence: CASSSSGNADTQYF. CDR3 DNA: TGTGCCAGCAGCTCCTCGGGTAACGCAGATACGCAGTATTTT.

V and J are TRBV7-8 and TRBJ2-5; D is possibly TRBD1 (6 bases). Between the trimmed V and J ends, which lost 5 bases and 0 bases, there was a span of 10 bases. Germline-derived CDR1 and CDR2 are SGHVS and FQNEAQ. The CDR3 is made up of 14 amino acids. Written as DNA, the CDR3 is TGTGCCAGCAGCCCGAGGGGGTACCAAGAGACCCAGTACTTC. As protein: CASSPRGYQETQYF.

The CDR3 here is CASSLEGTFGGKLFF. The DNA for the CDR3 is TGCGCCAGCAGCTTGGAGGGGACGTTCGGTGGAAAACTGTTTTTT. The chain employs TRBV5-1 and TRBJ1-4; weak D call: TRBD1 (5 bases). V lost 0 bases to trimming and J lost 10 bases, with 16 bases between them. Germline loops: CDR1 SGHRS, CDR2 YFSETQ. The CDR3 totals 15 residues.

This clone came up a few times. V is TRBV5-1 and J is TRBJ2-7; 8 positions agree with TRBD1. V lost 0 bases and J lost 5; bases outside the gene matches: 4. The CDR3 length is 14 residues. Germline loops: CDR1 SGHRS, CDR2 YFSETQ. The CDR3 sequence is CASSLATGEDEQYF. The CDR3 DNA is TGCGCCAGCAGCTTGGCGACAGGGGAAGACGAGCAGTACTTC. Drawing the rest from reference TRBV5-1 and TRBJ2-7, the complete variable domain is KAGVTQTPRYLIKTRGQQVTLSCSPISGHRSVSWYQQTPGQGLQFLFEYFSETQRNKGNFPGRFSGRQFSNSRSEMNVSTLELGDSALYLCASSLATGEDEQYFGPGTRLTVT.

V usage is TRBV16 and J usage is TRBJ1-4, with D perhaps matching TRBD1 (5 bases). Deletions cut 4 bases from V and 0 bases from J, with 6 bases between. CDR1 and CDR2 (germline): KGHSY, FQNENV. The length of the CDR3 is 14 residues. CDR3 residues: CASSPGATNEKLFF. In DNA form, the CDR3 reads TGTGCCAGCAGCCCGGGGGCAACTAATGAAAAACTGTTTTTT.